This is a list of T cell receptor beta chains from one sample in a study of blood T cells in healthy people across ages. TCRdb itself ran the 5' RACE reads through MiXCR, one entry per CDR3 protein. The sample shows a few hundred thousand distinct CDR3 sequences, about 26% of them seen only once. Source material: blood. The receptors come from a woman in her seventies in good health. Both conserved end residues are part of each CDR3. D genes are given only for firm matches. Clone sizes are given selectively: once, few, many, or a class where the clone is expanded.

clone_size	d_call	j_call	v_call	cdr3_nt	cdr3_aa
-	-	TRBJ2-3	TRBV27	TGTGCCACCTTTAGTAGCGGAGTAAAAACAGATACGCAGTATTTT	CATFSSGVKTDTQYF
few	-	TRBJ1-2	TRBV19	TGTGCCAGTACCCTTGACGGGCTTAACGGCTATGGCTACACCTTC	CASTLDGLNGYGYTF
few	-	TRBJ2-5	TRBV7-9	TGTGCCAGCAGCTTACTTCCAGGGGAAGAGACCCAGTACTTC	CASSLLPGEETQYF
-	-	TRBJ1-1	TRBV13	TGTGCCAGCAGCGAGGAGCGGGGCGAAGCTTTCTTT	CASSEERGEAFF
-	-	TRBJ2-3	TRBV6-4	TGTGCCAGCAGTGACGGATTTGGCAGCACAGATACGCAGTATTTT	CASSDGFGSTDTQYF
few	-	TRBJ2-1	TRBV24-1	TGTGCCACCTACGAACTAGGGGGGCAGTTCTTC	CATYELGGQFF
-	-	TRBJ2-2	TRBV11-2	TGTGCGTCCGTGCTGGGTAACACCGGGGAGCTGTTTTTT	CASVLGNTGELFF
few	TRBD1	TRBJ1-5	TRBV29-1	TGCAGCGTTGCGGTGACAGGGGGCGTCCAGCCCCAGCATTTT	CSVAVTGGVQPQHF
-	-	TRBJ2-1	TRBV5-1	TGCGCCAGCAGCGAACAGGGCTACAATGAGCAGTTCTTC	CASSEQGYNEQFF
few	TRBD2	TRBJ2-3	TRBV9	TGTGCCAGCAGCGTAGGCGGGGGGTCTACCTACACAGATACGCAGTATTTT	CASSVGGGSTYTDTQYF
-	-	TRBJ2-3	TRBV7-2	TGTGCCAGCAGCCCAAGCCAACTAGCCACGCAGTATTTT	CASSPSQLATQYF
-	TRBD1	TRBJ1-2	TRBV10-3	TGTGCCATCAGCGACATGCGGACAGGGGGCGTCTATGGCTACACCTTC	CAISDMRTGGVYGYTF
once	TRBD1	TRBJ1-2	TRBV7-2	TGTGCCAGCACCCTGGACAGGGGCGATGGCTACACCTTC	CASTLDRGDGYTF
few	TRBD1	TRBJ2-5	TRBV7-2	TGTGCCAGCAGCTTAGCTACAGGGGGCGGCCAAGAGACCCAGTACTTC	CASSLATGGGQETQYF
few	TRBD1	TRBJ1-2	TRBV5-1	TGCGCCAGCAGCGAACAGGGGCACGGCGGCTACACCTTC	CASSEQGHGGYTF
-	TRBD2	TRBJ2-5	TRBV5-6	TGTGCCAGCAGCCTAGGGACTAGCGGGGGCCTCTGGGAGACCCAGTACTTC	CASSLGTSGGLWETQYF
few	-	TRBJ1-4	TRBV12-3/TRBV12-4	TGTGCCAGCAGTTTAGACGTAGGGGCGGACGAAAAACTGTTTTTT	CASSLDVGADEKLFF
-	-	TRBJ1-3	TRBV6-5	TGTGCCAGCACTGTGGCAGGGGGAAACACCATATATTTT	CASTVAGGNTIYF
-	-	TRBJ1-4	TRBV7-8	TGTGCCAGCAGCTTAGTCGCCGTACCAACTAATGAAAAACTGTTTTTT	CASSLVAVPTNEKLFF
-	TRBD2	TRBJ2-1	TRBV20-1	TGCAGTGCTAGAGATCTTCGACTAGCGGGGGGTCCGGGTGGGGAGCAGTTCTTC	CSARDLRLAGGPGGEQFF
-	-	TRBJ1-1	TRBV7-2	TGTGCCAGCGGAATTGAAGCTTTCTTT	CASGIEAFF
few	TRBD1	TRBJ2-7	TRBV7-2	TGTGCCAGCAGCTTAGGGTCCAGGGGGCCCTACGAGCAGTACTTC	CASSLGSRGPYEQYF
few	-	TRBJ1-2	TRBV7-9	TGTGCCAGCAGCTTAAGGGAAAGCTACACCTTC	CASSLRESYTF
few	-	TRBJ1-1	TRBV5-6	TGTGCCAGCAGCTTTGGACTCGCCTGGGGAGACACTGAAGCTTTCTTT	CASSFGLAWGDTEAFF
-	-	TRBJ1-1	TRBV12-3/TRBV12-4	TGTGCCAGCAATCTTGACAGGAACACTGAAGCTTTCTTT	CASNLDRNTEAFF
few	-	TRBJ2-5	TRBV24-1	TGCGCCACCAGTGCTGGAGGGGAGACCCAGTACTTC	CATSAGGETQYF
few	-	TRBJ1-4	TRBV25-1	TGTGCCAGCACCCCACAGGGCACAACTAATGAAAAACTGTTTTTT	CASTPQGTTNEKLFF
-	-	TRBJ2-7	TRBV20-1	TGCAGTGCTAGGCGGCCCTTCGGGGACTACGAGCAGTACTTC	CSARRPFGDYEQYF
few	-	TRBJ2-3	TRBV29-1	TGCAGCGTTCTGACATCCACAGATACGCAGTATTTT	CSVLTSTDTQYF
few	-	TRBJ2-3	TRBV20-1	TGCAGTGCTAGACCTCTTCAGGGTACTAATCAGCCCCAGTATTTT	CSARPLQGTNQPQYF
-	TRBD1	TRBJ1-4	TRBV7-7	TGTGCTAGCAGCTTAGCTCCCGGGACAGGTGGTGAACTGTTTTTT	CASSLAPGTGGELFF
-	TRBD2	TRBJ2-1	TRBV24-1	TGTGCCACCAGTGAGCTGACTAGCGGGAGGTATGAGCAGTTCTTC	CATSELTSGRYEQFF
-	TRBD2	TRBJ2-1	TRBV10-3	TGTGCCATCACCCCTAGCGGGGCTTACAATGAGCAGTTCTTC	CAITPSGAYNEQFF
-	TRBD1	TRBJ1-4	TRBV6-6	TGTGCCAGCAGATCCGGGACAGTCCTACGGGGTGAAAAACTGTTTTTT	CASRSGTVLRGEKLFF
few	-	TRBJ2-3	TRBV5-1	TGCGCCAGCAGCTTGGGTAGTAGGACAGATACGCAGTATTTT	CASSLGSRTDTQYF
few	-	TRBJ2-2	TRBV2	TGTGCCAGCAGAACGCAGGGGAGTTTTGCCGGGGAGCTGTTTTTT	CASRTQGSFAGELFF
few	TRBD2	TRBJ2-5	TRBV7-2	TGTGCCAGCAGCTTAACGCGGGGGAGAGAGACCCAGTACTTC	CASSLTRGRETQYF
few	-	TRBJ2-5	TRBV29-1	TGCAGCGTTGGACTCGAGGGGCGGAATGAGCAGCTCTTC	CSVGLEGRNEQLF
-	-	TRBJ2-1	TRBV7-9	TGTGCCAGCAGACCAGGGGCGGACAATGAGCAGTTCTTC	CASRPGADNEQFF
few	-	TRBJ2-5	TRBV5-1	TGCGCCAGCAGCTTGGCTTTTGGCGTCGAGACCCAGTACTTC	CASSLAFGVETQYF
-	-	TRBJ2-7	TRBV27	TGTGCCAGCAGTTTTAATCTCCGGTACGAGCAGTACTTC	CASSFNLRYEQYF
-	-	TRBJ2-6	TRBV6-5	TGTGCCAGCAGACCCGTTTCCTCTGGGGCCAACGTCCTGACTTTC	CASRPVSSGANVLTF
-	-	TRBJ1-1	TRBV7-2	TGTGCCAGCAGCTTAATCGCCAACACTGAAGCTTTCTTT	CASSLIANTEAFF
-	-	TRBJ1-5	TRBV2	TGTGCCAGCAGTGAGGGTCGACAGCCCCAGCATTTT	CASSEGRQPQHF
few	TRBD2	TRBJ2-1	TRBV7-3	TGTGCCAGCAGCTCCTATAGCGGGGAAATGTATGAGCAGTTCTTC	CASSSYSGEMYEQFF
-	TRBD1	TRBJ2-5	TRBV29-1	TGCAGCGTTGAGAACAGGGGGAAAGAAGAGACCCAGTACTTC	CSVENRGKEETQYF
-	-	TRBJ1-2	TRBV4-2	TGTGCCAGCAGCCAAGATAAGCGCGGCTACTATGGCTACACCTTC	CASSQDKRGYYGYTF
few	TRBD1	TRBJ2-4	TRBV7-2	TGTGCCAGCAGCTTCGGACAGGGCGCTAAACTTCAGTACTTC	CASSFGQGAKLQYF
-	TRBD2	TRBJ2-1	TRBV6-5	TGTGCCAGCAGTTACTCCTGGGGTAGCGGGGGCAATGAGCAGTTCTTC	CASSYSWGSGGNEQFF
-	TRBD2	TRBJ2-1	TRBV9	TGTGCCAGCCCCGCAATCGGGAGGGTCTACAATGAGCAGTTCTTC	CASPAIGRVYNEQFF
-	-	TRBJ2-7	TRBV24-1	TGTGCCACCAGTGATGACAGACCTTACGAGCAGTACTTC	CATSDDRPYEQYF
-	TRBD2	TRBJ2-3	TRBV12-3/TRBV12-4	TGTGCCAGCAGCCCTACTCGGACTAGCGGTAGCACAGATACGCAGTATTTT	CASSPTRTSGSTDTQYF
few	-	TRBJ1-2	TRBV6-6	TGTGCCAGCATTGAGTGGGGGGAAGACCTATATGGCTACACCTTC	CASIEWGEDLYGYTF
-	-	TRBJ2-4	TRBV6-6	TGTGCCAGCAGGCAGATGAACAGGGATGACGACATTCAGTACTTC	CASRQMNRDDDIQYF
few	-	TRBJ2-2	TRBV7-9	TGTGCCAGCAGCTTAAACGAGGGCGGGGAGCTGTTTTTT	CASSLNEGGELFF